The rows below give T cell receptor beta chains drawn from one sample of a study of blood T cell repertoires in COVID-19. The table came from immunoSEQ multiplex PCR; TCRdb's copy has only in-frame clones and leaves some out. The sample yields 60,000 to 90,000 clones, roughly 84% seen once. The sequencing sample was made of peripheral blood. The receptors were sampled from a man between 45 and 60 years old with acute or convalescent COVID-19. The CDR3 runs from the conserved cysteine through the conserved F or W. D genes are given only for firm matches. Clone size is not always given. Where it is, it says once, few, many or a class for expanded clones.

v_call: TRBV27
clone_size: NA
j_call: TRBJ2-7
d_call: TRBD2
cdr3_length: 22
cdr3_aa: CASSLSGLIGLAGGQSSYEQYF
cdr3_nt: TGTGCCAGCAGTTTATCGGGGCTGATCGGACTAGCGGGAGGGCAGAGCTCCTACGAGCAGTACTTC

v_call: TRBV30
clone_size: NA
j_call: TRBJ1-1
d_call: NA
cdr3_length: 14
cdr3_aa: CAWSVSRVWTEAFF
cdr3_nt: TGTGCCTGGAGTGTATCCCGGGTTTGGACTGAAGCTTTCTTT

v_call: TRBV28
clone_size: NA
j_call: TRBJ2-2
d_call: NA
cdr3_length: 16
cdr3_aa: CASSLRNPLGTGELFF
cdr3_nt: TGTGCCAGCAGTTTGAGGAACCCGCTGGGCACCGGGGAGCTGTTTTTT

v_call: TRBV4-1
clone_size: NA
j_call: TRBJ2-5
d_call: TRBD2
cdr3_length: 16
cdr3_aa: CASSQAGVGGQETQYF
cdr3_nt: TGCGCCAGCAGCCAAGCTGGGGTGGGGGGGCAAGAGACCCAGTACTTC

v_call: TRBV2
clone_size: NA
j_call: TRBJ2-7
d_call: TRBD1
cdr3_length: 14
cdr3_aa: CASRRDSSSYEQYF
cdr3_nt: TGTGCCAGCAGGAGGGACAGTAGCTCCTACGAGCAGTACTTC

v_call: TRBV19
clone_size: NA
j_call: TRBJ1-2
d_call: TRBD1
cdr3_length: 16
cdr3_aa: CASSISSGQGDYGYTF
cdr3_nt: TGTGCCAGTAGTATCTCGTCGGGACAGGGGGACTATGGCTACACCTTC

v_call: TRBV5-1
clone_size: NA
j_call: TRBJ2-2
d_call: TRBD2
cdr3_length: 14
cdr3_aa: CASTREGWTGELFF
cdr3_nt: TGCGCCAGCACCCGGGAGGGTTGGACCGGGGAGCTGTTTTTT

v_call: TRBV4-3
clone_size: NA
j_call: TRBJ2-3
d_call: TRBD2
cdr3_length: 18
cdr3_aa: CASSQSSRGAGFTDTQYF
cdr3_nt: TGCGCCAGCAGCCAATCCTCCCGGGGAGCGGGGTTCACAGATACGCAGTATTTT

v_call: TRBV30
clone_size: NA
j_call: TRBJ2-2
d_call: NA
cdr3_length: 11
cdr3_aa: CASSSTGELFF
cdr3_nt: TGTGCCTCTAGTTCGACCGGGGAGCTGTTTTTT

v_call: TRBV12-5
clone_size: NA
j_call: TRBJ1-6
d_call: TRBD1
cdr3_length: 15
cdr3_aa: CASGLSDRANSPLHF
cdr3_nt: TGTGCTAGTGGTTTGTCCGACAGGGCAAATTCACCCCTCCACTTT

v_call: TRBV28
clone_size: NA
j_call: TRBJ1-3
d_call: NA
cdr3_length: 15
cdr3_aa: CASSLTDLSGNTIYF
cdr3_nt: TGTGCCAGCAGTTTGACAGACCTCTCTGGAAACACCATATATTTT

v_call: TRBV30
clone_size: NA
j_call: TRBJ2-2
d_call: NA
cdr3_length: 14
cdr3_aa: CAWSGLGGTGELFF
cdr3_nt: TGTGCCTGGAGTGGTTTGGGGGGCACCGGGGAGCTGTTTTTT

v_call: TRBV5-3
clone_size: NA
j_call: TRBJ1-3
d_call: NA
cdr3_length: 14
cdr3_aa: CARSLTFYRYTIYF
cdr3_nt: TGTGCCAGAAGCTTGACTTTTTATAGATACACCATATATTTT

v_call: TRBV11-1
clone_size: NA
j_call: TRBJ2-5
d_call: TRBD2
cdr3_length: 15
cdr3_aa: CASSISGVNLGTQYF
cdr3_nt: TGTGCCAGCAGCATCAGCGGGGTAAACCTAGGGACCCAGTACTTC

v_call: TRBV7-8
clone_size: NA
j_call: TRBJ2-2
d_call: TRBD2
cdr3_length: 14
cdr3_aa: CASRAGGPGGELFF
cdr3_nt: TGTGCCAGCAGGGCGGGAGGGCCCGGCGGGGAGCTGTTTTTT

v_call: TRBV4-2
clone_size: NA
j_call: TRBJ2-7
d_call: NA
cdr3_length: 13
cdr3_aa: CASSQVEHYEQYF
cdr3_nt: TGTGCCAGCAGCCAAGTCGAACACTACGAGCAGTACTTC

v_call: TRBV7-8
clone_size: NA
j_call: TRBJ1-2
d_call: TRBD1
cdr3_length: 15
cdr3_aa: CASSLEVTGLDGYTF
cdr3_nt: TGTGCCAGCAGCTTAGAAGTGACAGGGTTGGATGGCTACACCTTC

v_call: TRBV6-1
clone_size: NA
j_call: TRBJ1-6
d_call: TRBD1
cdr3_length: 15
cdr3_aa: CASSETGGWNSPLHF
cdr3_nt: TGTGCCAGCAGTGAGACAGGGGGCTGGAATTCACCCCTCCACTTT

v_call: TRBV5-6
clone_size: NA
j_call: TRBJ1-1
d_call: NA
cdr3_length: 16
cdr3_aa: CASSLRGGGLNTEAFF
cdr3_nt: TGTGCCAGCAGCTTGCGGGGGGGTGGATTGAACACTGAAGCTTTCTTT

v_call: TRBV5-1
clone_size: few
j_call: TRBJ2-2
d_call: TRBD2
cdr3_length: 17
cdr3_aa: CASSLSSGGSGTGELFF
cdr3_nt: TGCGCCAGCAGCTTGAGTAGCGGGGGATCGGGCACCGGGGAGCTGTTTTTT

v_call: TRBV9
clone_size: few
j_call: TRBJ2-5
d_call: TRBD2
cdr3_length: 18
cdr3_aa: CASSVAASGGSYQETQYF
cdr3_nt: TGTGCCAGCAGCGTAGCGGCTAGCGGGGGCTCCTACCAAGAGACCCAGTACTTC

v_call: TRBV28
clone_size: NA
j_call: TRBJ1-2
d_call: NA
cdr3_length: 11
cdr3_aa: CASRTVYGYTF
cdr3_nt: TGTGCCAGCAGGACAGTTTATGGCTACACCTTC

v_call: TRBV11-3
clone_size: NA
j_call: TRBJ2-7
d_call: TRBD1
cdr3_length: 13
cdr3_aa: CASRGTGAYEQYF
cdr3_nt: TGTGCCTCGCGAGGGACAGGGGCTTACGAGCAGTACTTC

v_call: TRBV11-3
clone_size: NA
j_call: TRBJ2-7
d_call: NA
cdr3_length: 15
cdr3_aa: CASSPDISHSYEQYF
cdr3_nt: TGTGCCAGCAGCCCAGACATAAGTCACTCCTACGAGCAGTACTTC

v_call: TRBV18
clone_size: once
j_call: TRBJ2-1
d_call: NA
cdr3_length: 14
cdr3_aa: CASSPETQGKEQFF
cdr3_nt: TGTGCCAGCTCACCTGAAACACAGGGAAAGGAGCAGTTCTTC

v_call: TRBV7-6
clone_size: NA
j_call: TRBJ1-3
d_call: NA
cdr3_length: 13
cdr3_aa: CASSPVAGNTIYF
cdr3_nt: TGTGCCAGCAGCCCCGTTGCTGGAAACACCATATATTTT

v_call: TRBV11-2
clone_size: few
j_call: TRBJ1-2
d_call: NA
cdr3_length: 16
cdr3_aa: CASSPTSTEKNYGYTF
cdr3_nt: TGTGCCAGCAGCCCGACTTCGACAGAAAAAAACTATGGCTACACCTTC

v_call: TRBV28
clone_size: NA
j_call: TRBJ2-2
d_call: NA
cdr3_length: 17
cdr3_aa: CASSLFGYRGGTGELFF
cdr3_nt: TGTGCCAGCAGTTTGTTCGGATACAGGGGGGGCACCGGGGAGCTGTTTTTT

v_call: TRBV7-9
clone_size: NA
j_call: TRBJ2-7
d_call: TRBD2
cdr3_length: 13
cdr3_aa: CASSLSGRYEQYF
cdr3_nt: TGTGCCAGCAGTCTTAGCGGGAGATACGAGCAGTACTTC